A selection of T cell receptor beta chains follows, all from one sample in a study of T-cell memory formation after mild COVID-19. A single record per CDR3 protein comes from TCRdb applying MiXCR to the 5' RACE reads. The data hold under 250,000 distinct CDR3 sequences, with 15% observed a single time. The sequenced sample consisted of PBMCs or a T cell subset sorted from them (not recorded which). The origin of the receptors is an adult woman who had mild COVID-19 (a few samples of this study predate the infection). Cell type and time point are not known. The conserved cysteine and the conserved F or W are not part of the CDR3 here.

V,J,CDR3
TRBV11-2,TRBJ2-3,ASTQRTSGGVDTQY
TRBV7-3,TRBJ2-1,ASSSLAGGSYNEQF
TRBV19,TRBJ1-2,ASSNGPSFYGYT
TRBV11-2,TRBJ2-2,ASSDLRELF
TRBV27,TRBJ2-7,ASSLWARVGEQY
TRBV12-3/TRBV12-4,TRBJ1-3,ASSPRVGNTIY
TRBV5-6,TRBJ2-3,ASSYAGTRTDTQY
TRBV4-1,TRBJ1-2,ASSQAQARNYGYT
TRBV5-1,TRBJ2-3,ASSFGGTSTDTQY
TRBV11-2,TRBJ2-1,ASSLWGRESYNEQF
TRBV20-1,TRBJ1-1,SARDSSSLGAF
TRBV4-2,TRBJ2-1,ASGGSYNEQF
TRBV12-3/TRBV12-4,TRBJ2-2,ASSPSRVTGELF
TRBV9,TRBJ2-2,ASSPREGATGELF
TRBV11-1,TRBJ1-2,ASSSDIYGYT
TRBV16,TRBJ2-7,ASSQSIQTYEQY
TRBV6-5,TRBJ2-3,ASSYIPPGQGKRTDTQY
TRBV12-3/TRBV12-4,TRBJ2-1,ASSPLGTEQF
TRBV5-5,TRBJ1-5,ASSQGQGNNQPQH
TRBV5-8,TRBJ1-2,ASSLGGGYT
TRBV4-2,TRBJ2-7,ASSQGGGAYEQY
TRBV11-3,TRBJ2-2,ASSSGNPGGTGELF
TRBV6-5,TRBJ1-2,ASSRDRVNYGYT
TRBV5-1,TRBJ2-7,ASSFSGTPYEQY
TRBV14,TRBJ2-1,ASSQDPSRKRYNEQF
TRBV30,TRBJ2-1,AWSGLGTGRTNEQF
TRBV3-1,TRBJ1-5,ASSGAGSNQPQH